Listed here are 4 T cell receptor beta chains from one sample, sequenced in a study of OX40 agonist ivuxolimab in advanced cancers. The data were produced by immunoSEQ multiplex PCR, yet TCRdb's version contains in-frame clones alone and is incomplete. The table shows around 35,000 clones, with more than 85% occurring only once. Here the sequenced sample was CD4+ or CD8+ T cells sorted from blood, taken in a trial of the OX40 agonist ivuxolimab. The receptors were gathered from an adult with an advanced solid tumor such as melanoma, head and neck, liver or kidney cancer.

The rearrangement joins TRBV2 to TRBJ2-3, with TRBD2 matching 7 bases. The junction had 12 bases not matched to a gene; V was cut back by 8 bases and J by 4 bases. The CDR3 covers 15 residues. Per the germline V gene, CDR1 is SNHLY and CDR2 is FYNNEI. DNA of the CDR3: TGTGCCAGCGCCGGATGGCGGGGGTGGGCAGATACGCAGTATTTT. This encodes CASAGWRGWADTQYF.

This clone was detected only a few times. The rearrangement uses TRBV2 and TRBJ1-6; D is uncertain. Germline assignment: CDR1 SNHLY and CDR2 FYNNEI. Trimming left V 5 bases short and J 0 bases short, with 5 bases between. The CDR3 is 14 amino acids. The CDR3 DNA reads as TGTGCCAGCAGTCCGGACTCCTATAATTCACCCCTCCACTTT. It encodes CASSPDSYNSPLHF. The variable domain in full, with the rest retrieved from reference TRBV2 and TRBJ1-6, is EPEVTQTPSHQVTQMGQEVILRCVPISNHLYFYWYRQILGQKVEFLVSFYNNEISEKSEIFDDQFSVERPDGSNFTLKIRSTKLEDSAMYFCASSPDSYNSPLHFGNGTRLTVT.

V is TRBV7-2 and J is TRBJ2-5; 8 positions match TRBD1. Losses at the gene ends were 5 bases for V and 11 bases for J; bases not matched to a gene: 13. Germline V gives CDR1 SGHTA, CDR2 FQGNSA. The CDR3 length is 14 residues. CDR3 sequence reads: CASSAGTGGYQQYF. CDR3 sequence (DNA): TGTGCCAGCAGCGCCGGGACAGGAGGTTATCAGCAGTACTTC.

The chain couples TRBV7-2 to TRBJ2-5; D may be TRBD1 or TRBD2 (6 bases each). Trimming pared 5 bases from V and 2 bases from J, leaving 15 bases between. CDR1 and CDR2 from the germline V gene are SGHTA and FQGNSA. The CDR3 is 15 residues long. CDR3 nucleotide sequence: TGTGCCAGCAGCACAGTGTGGGGGGCACAAGAGACCCAGTACTTC. It encodes CASSTVWGAQETQYF. The full variable domain, completed using reference TRBV7-2 and TRBJ2-5, is GAGVSQSPSNKVTEKGKDVELRCDPISGHTALYWYRQSLGQGLEFLIYFQGNSAPDKSGLPSDRFSAERTGGSVSTLTIQRTQQEDSAVYLCASSTVWGAQETQYFGPGTRLLVL.